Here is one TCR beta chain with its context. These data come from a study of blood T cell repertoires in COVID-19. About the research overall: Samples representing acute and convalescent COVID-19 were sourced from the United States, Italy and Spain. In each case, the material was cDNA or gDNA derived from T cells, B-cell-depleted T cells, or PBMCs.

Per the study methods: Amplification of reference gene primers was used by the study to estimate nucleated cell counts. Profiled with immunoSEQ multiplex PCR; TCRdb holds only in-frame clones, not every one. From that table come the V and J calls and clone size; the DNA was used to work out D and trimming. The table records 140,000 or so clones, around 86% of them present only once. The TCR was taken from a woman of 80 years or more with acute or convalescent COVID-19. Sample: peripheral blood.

The CDR3 bases are TGTGCCAGCTCACCATTGAGGGAGGTGACAGATACGCAGTATTTT. Translated, it gives CASSPLREVTDTQYF. The chain carries TRBV18 and TRBJ2-3, with D possibly matching TRBD2 (6 bases). V lost 2 bases and J 3 bases, leaving 12 bases between the germline ends. The CDR3 contains 15 residues. Per the germline V gene, CDR1 is KGHSH and CDR2 is LQKENI.